This record concerns one T cell receptor beta chain sequence. This record belongs to a study of blood T cell repertoires in COVID-19. About the research overall: T cells, B-cell-depleted T cells, or PBMCs supplied cDNA or gDNA.

Per the study methods: For nucleated cells, counts were estimated from reference gene primer amplification. Only in-frame clones appear in the TCRdb table, and some are missing; sequencing was by immunoSEQ multiplex PCR. V, J and clone size are taken as reported in that table, and D and trimming were inferred from the DNA itself. The sample holds 150,000 to 200,000 clones, roughly 80% seen once. Sequenced: peripheral blood. This TCR came from a woman of 80 years or more with COVID-19, enrolled during active disease.

CDR3 region: CASRPGVSNYGYTF. The CDR3 coding sequence is TGTGCCAGCAGACCGGGAGTTTCTAACTATGGCTACACCTTC. The genes are TRBV27 and TRBJ1-2; D call uncertain. Germline CDR1 MNHEY, CDR2 SMNVEV (reference sequence). Trimming took 6 bases from V and 0 from J, leaving 11 bases between them. The CDR3 covers 14 residues.